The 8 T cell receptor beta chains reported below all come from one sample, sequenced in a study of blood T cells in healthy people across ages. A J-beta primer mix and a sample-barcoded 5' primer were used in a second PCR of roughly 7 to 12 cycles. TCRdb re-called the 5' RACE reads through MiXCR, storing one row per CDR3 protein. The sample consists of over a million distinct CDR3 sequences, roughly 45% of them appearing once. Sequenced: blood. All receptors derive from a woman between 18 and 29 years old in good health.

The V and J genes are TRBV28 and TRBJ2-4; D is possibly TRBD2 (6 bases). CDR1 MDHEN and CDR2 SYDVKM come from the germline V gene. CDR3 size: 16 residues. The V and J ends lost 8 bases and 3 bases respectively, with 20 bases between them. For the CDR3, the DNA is TGTGCCAGCTCCGTTCCGAACGGGGGAGGCAAAAACATTCAGTACTTC. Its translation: CASSVPNGGGKNIQYF.

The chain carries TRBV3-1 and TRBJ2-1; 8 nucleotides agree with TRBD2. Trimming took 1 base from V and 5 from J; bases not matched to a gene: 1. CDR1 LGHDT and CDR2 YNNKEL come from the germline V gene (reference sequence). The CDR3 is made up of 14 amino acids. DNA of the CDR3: TGTGCCAGCAGCCAAGGTAGCGGGGACAATGAGCAGTTCTTC. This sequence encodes CASSQGSGDNEQFF.

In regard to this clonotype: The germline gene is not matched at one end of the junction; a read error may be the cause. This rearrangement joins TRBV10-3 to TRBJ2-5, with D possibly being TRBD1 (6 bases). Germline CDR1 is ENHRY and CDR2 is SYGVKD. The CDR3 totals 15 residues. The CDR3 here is CAISAVGDTQETRYF. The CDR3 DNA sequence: TGTGCCATCAGTGCAGTGGGGGACACCCAAGAGACCCGGTACTTC.

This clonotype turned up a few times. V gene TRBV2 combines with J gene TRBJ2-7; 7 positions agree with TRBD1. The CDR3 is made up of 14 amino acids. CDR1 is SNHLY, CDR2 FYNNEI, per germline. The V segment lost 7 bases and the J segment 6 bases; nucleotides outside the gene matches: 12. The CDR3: CASIETGPGSEQYF. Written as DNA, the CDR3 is TGTGCCAGCATTGAGACAGGGCCTGGCTCCGAGCAGTACTTC.

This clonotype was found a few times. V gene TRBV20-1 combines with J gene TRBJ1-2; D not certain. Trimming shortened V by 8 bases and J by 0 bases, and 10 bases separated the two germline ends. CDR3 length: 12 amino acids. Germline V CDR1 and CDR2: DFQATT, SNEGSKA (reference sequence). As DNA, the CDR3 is TGCAGTCCGGGCATTACTAACTATGGCTACACCTTC. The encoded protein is CSPGITNYGYTF.

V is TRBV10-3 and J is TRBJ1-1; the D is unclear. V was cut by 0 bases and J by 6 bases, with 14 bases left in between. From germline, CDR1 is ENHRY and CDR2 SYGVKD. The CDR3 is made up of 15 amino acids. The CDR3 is CAISESPSSGSEAFF. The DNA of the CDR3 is TGTGCCATCAGTGAGTCTCCCTCGTCGGGCTCTGAAGCTTTCTTT.

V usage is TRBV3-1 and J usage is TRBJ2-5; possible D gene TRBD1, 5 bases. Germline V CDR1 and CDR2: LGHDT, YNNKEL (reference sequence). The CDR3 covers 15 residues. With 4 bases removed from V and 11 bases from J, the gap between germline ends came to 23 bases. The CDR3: CASSPPGWYHNEQYF. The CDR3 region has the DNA TGTGCCAGCAGCCCCCCAGGGTGGTACCACAATGAGCAGTACTTC.

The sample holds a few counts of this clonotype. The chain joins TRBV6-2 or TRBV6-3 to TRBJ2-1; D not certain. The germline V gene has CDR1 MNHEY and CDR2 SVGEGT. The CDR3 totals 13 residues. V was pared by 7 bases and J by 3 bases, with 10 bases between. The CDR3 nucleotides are TGTGCCAGCATGACCCAGGACTACAATGAGCAGTTCTTC. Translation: CASMTQDYNEQFF.